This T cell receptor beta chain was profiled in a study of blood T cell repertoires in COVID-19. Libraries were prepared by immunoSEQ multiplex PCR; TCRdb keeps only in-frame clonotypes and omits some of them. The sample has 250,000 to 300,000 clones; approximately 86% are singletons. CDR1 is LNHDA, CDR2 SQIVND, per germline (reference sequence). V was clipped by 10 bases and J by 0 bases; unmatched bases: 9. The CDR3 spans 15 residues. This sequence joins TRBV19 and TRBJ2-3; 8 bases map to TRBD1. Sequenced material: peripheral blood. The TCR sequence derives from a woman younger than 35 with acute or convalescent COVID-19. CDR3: CATADRATSTDTQYF. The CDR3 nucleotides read TGTGCCACCGCGGACAGGGCAACTAGCACAGATACGCAGTATTTT. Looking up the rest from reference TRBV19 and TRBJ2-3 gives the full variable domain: DGGITQSPKYLFRKEGQNVTLSCEQNLNHDAMYWYRQDPGQGLRLIYYSQIVNDFQKGDIAEGYSVSREKKESFPLTVTSAQKNPTAFYLCATADRATSTDTQYFGPGTRLTVL.